These 3 T cell receptor beta chains originate from one sample sequenced in a study of blood T cell repertoires in COVID-19. The assay was immunoSEQ multiplex PCR, and TCRdb's table has in-frame clones only and misses some. This sample has about 59,000 clones, with around three quarters found just once. Sequenced: peripheral blood. The source of these receptors is a man between 60 and 75 years old with acute or convalescent COVID-19.

The V gene is TRBV28, the J gene TRBJ2-3, with TRBD1 matching over 8 bases. Germline V gene lookup returns CDR1 MDHEN and CDR2 SYDVKM. The CDR3 has 16 residues. J gave up 4 bases and V 2 bases, and 8 bases lay outside the gene matches. The CDR3 region has the DNA TGTGCCAGCAGTTTAACTCCGGGACAGGAGGCAGATACGCAGTATTTT. Its protein product is CASSLTPGQEADTQYF.

This clone has just a few counts. V gene TRBV11-1 combines with J gene TRBJ2-5, with D possibly TRBD1 on 6 matching bases. V gave up 5 bases and J gave up 7 bases, with 17 bases separating them. CDR3 length: 14 residues. Germline loops: CDR1 SGHAT, CDR2 FQDESV (reference sequence). The CDR3 DNA follows: TGTGCCAGCAGCCAACAGGACAGCCTGGGGACCCAGTACTTC. It yields the protein CASSQQDSLGTQYF.

In its sample, this clone was seen once. CDR3 bases: TGTGCCAGCAGTTTAGGGAGGAACACCGGGGAGCTGTTTTTT. It specifies CASSLGRNTGELFF. The chain recombines TRBV6-6 with TRBJ2-2, with D maybe TRBD2 (5 bases). The V end was cut by 4 bases, the J end by 1 base, with 7 bases between. This CDR3 comprises 14 residues. Germline CDR1 and CDR2: MNHNY and SVGAGI (reference sequence).